Given below is one TCR beta chain in context. This clonotype was detected a few times. Its specific antigen is unknown. The record has no base qualities; no much larger clone is one base away. The junction shows trimming of 1 base on V and 7 bases on J, and the gene matches do not reach 13 bases of it. There are 17 amino acids in the CDR3, from cysteine to phenylalanine inclusive. Of all the DNA, just the CDR3 is kept, 51 bases in frame from base 1. The germline V gene encodes CDR1 SQVTM and CDR2 ANQGSEA. This specimen comes from a study of molecular identifiers for immune sequencing clone quantification (dated by TCRdb to the late 2010s). In terms of the full investigation: In a replicate experiment, RNA from around 20,000 or 100,000 naive CD8 T cells was split into five aliquots, four of which were sequenced. CD8 T cells were used in a methods study to benchmark molecular-identifier clustering-based TCR repertoire sequencing (MIDCIRS) and TCR RNA copy counting. Study-level results and caveats: In CMV-specific effector cells, over 99% of molecules were held by clones above 20 RNA copies, whereas under 1% of molecules were held by such clones in naive cells. The naive libraries included spiked-in Jurkat TCR RNA (fewer than eleven copies' worth), and this Jurkat TCR RNA is not part of the donor repertoire. Modeling indicated around 3.2 TCR RNA copies recovered per cell, compared with 7.5 to 10 by digital PCR, which implies a capture efficiency of 25% to 35%. Spiked-in Jurkat TCR RNA equal to a single cell's worth was reported to be detectable even within one million naive CD8 T cells. Highly expanded clone sizes could be underestimated if identical TCR molecules share a barcode. When barcode sub-clustering was left out, chimeric consensus sequences inflated TCR diversity, with chimeras reaching as high as 47%.

Libraries of naive CD8 T cells were generated from roughly 21,000 to 960,000 sorted cells, with 10%, 30% or 50% of the purified RNA used. Naive CD8 T cells, defined as CD8+CD4-CCR7+CD45RA+, were FACS-sorted into RLT Plus buffer on a BD FACSAria II. To test detection sensitivity, Jurkat RNA equal to approximately ten TCR copies was added to samples of about 20,000-1,000,000 naive CD8 T cells. Enrichment of CD8 T cells was performed with RosetteSep CD8+ T Cell Enrichment Cocktail and Ficoll-Paque, after which ACK red cell lysis was carried out. Libraries were built with PCR. Sequencing took place on a NextSeq 500. Preparation of bulk TCR libraries followed a previously described approach, with the TCR primers listed in Table S5. The Qiagen AllPrep DNA/RNA kit was used to purify total RNA. Before analysis, reads from multiple sequencing runs of the same library were pooled. Per the original workflow: Reads were retained only if an exact TCR constant sequence was present, and the retained reads were trimmed to 150 nt and grouped according to their 12-nt molecular barcodes. Within each barcode group, reads were sub-clustered at a 15% Levenshtein threshold, and quality-weighted consensus sequences were built per RNA molecule. Non-functional sequences were filtered out, along with any lower-count sequence sitting one edit away from another sequence. Based on a fit of two negative binomial distributions, barcode sub-clusters having less than 20% of the maximum read count were discarded. The public sequencing data were trimmed at Q25 with fastp and processed into clonotypes with MiXCR by TCRdb, which kept only in-frame beta chains. Rows with a matching CDR3 protein are joined into one entry that keeps the most common DNA and genes. TCRdb, not the original authors, processed these V and J calls. The sample profile shows a few hundred thousand distinct CDR3 sequences; roughly 26% of them were found once. The top ten hold 0.76% of the sample.

This receptor was identified in a human donor in good health. Some libraries in this study had Jurkat cell RNA spiked in. The sequence joins TRBV29-1 to TRBJ2-1; 10 central bases correspond to TRBD2. The source material was naive CD8+ T cells from blood, with Jurkat cell RNA spiked in. Explained via the paper, the cell subset or site label denotes: FACS-sorted CD8+CD4-CCR7+CD45RA+ naive T cells. The bases read TGCAGCGTTGAAGGTCCGGGGCTAGCGGGAGAGATGAATGAGCAGTTCTTC. Its coded protein is CSVEGPGLAGEMNEQFF.